This T cell receptor (beta chain) came from a study of cytomegalovirus exposure and HLA in healthy donors. Points from the study as a whole: An analysis that came later showed most CMV-associated TCR beta chains appearing HLA-restricted.

Primers for the PCR totalled 60 Vbeta and 13 Jbeta. Measured with immunoSEQ multiplex PCR; TCRdb has only the in-frame clones, and not every one. The data hold 170,000 or so clones, with 80% observed a single time. Trimming removed 7 bases from V and 3 bases from J, with 9 bases in between. This CDR3 region has 12 residues. CDR1 is MNHEY and CDR2 is SVGAGI in the germline V gene. This clone has just a few counts. Its antigen is undetermined. The genes are TRBV6-5 and TRBJ1-2; D not resolved. This sequence was found in a woman aged 45-60 years in good health and CMV-seropositive. The source material was PBMCs. CDR3 nucleotides: TGTGCCAGCACCAATCGGGACTATGGCTACACCTTC. Translated, it gives CASTNRDYGYTF.